These 23 T cell receptor beta chains originate from one sample sequenced in a study of blood T cells in healthy people across ages. The authors ran a second PCR of roughly 7 to 11 cycles using a sample-barcoded 5' primer and a J-beta primer mix. A single record per CDR3 protein comes from TCRdb applying MiXCR to the 5' RACE reads. The sample consists of over a million distinct CDR3 sequences, over 35% of them appearing once. Sequenced: blood. The receptors were gathered from a woman aged 55-69 years in good health.

The genes are TRBV11-2 and TRBJ1-2; tentative D call: TRBD1 (5 bases). The germline gives CDR1 SGHAT, CDR2 FQNNGV. V was pared by 5 bases and J by 2 bases, with 12 bases between. The CDR3 extends over 14 amino acids. In DNA, the CDR3 is TGTGCCAGCAGCGTGTCAGGGAGAAACTATGGCTACACCTTC. Residues: CASSVSGRNYGYTF.

This clonotype has only a few counts. The chain has TRBV29-1 and TRBJ2-7, with unresolved D. Deletions cut 6 bases from V and 4 bases from J, with 10 bases between. This CDR3 region has 11 residues. CDR1 and CDR2 (germline): SQVTM, ANQGSEA. The DNA of the CDR3 is TGCAGCGTCCGAGTCGGTTACGAGCAGTACTTC. Translation: CSVRVGYEQYF.

The V and J genes are TRBV4-2 and TRBJ1-1; TRBD1 aligns across 7 bases. This CDR3 spans 15 amino acids. Germline CDR1 reads LGHNA; CDR2 reads YNFKEQ. V lost 0 bases and J lost 3; bases outside the gene matches: 4. As DNA, the CDR3 is TGTGCCAGCAGCCAAGACGAGGGGGCACACACTGAAGCTTTCTTT. This encodes CASSQDEGAHTEAFF.

CDR3: CASSYSNRQLHGYTF. CDR3 DNA: TGTGCCAGCAGTTACTCTAACCGACAACTTCATGGCTACACCTTC. The chain joins TRBV6-5 to TRBJ1-2, with D hard to call. The germline V gene encodes CDR1 MNHEY and CDR2 SVGAGI. The V end lost 0 bases, the J end lost 6 bases, and 14 bases lay between the germline ends. The CDR3 is made up of 15 amino acids.

The chain is built from TRBV7-9 and TRBJ2-1, with D possibly TRBD2 on 6 matching bases. The CDR3 sequence is 12 residues long. V lost 9 bases to trimming and J lost 8 bases, with 14 bases between them. The germline V gene encodes CDR1 SEHNR and CDR2 FQNEAQ (reference sequence). CDR3 DNA: TGTGCCAGTGGAGGGTCCCGCGATGAGCAGTTCTTC. Translation: CASGGSRDEQFF. The full variable domain, its missing parts supplied by reference TRBV7-9 and TRBJ2-1, is DTGVSQNPRHKITKRGQNVTFRCDPISEHNRLYWYRQTLGQGPEFLTYFQNEAQLEKSRLLSDRFSAERPKGSFSTLEIQRTEQGDSAMYLCASGGSRDEQFFGPGTRLTVL.

The chain joins TRBV6-6 to TRBJ2-5; D is perhaps TRBD1 (5 bases). Germline loops: CDR1 MNHNY, CDR2 SVGAGI (reference sequence). V dropped 0 bases and J dropped 2 bases, with 10 bases sitting between them. There are 15 residues in the CDR3. CDR3 amino acids: CASSYSSQGQETQYF. The CDR3 DNA reads TGTGCCAGCAGTTACTCGAGCCAGGGACAAGAGACCCAGTACTTC.

This clonotype was seen many times. V usage is TRBV6-1 and J usage is TRBJ1-2, with TRBD1 matching over 7 bases. This CDR3 is built from 16 residues. From germline, CDR1 is MNHNS and CDR2 SASEGT. Germline trimming cut 7 bases from V and 4 bases from J; bases unmatched to any gene: 15. CDR3 loop: CASTTGGDSYFYGYTF. CDR3 bases: TGTGCCAGCACCACTGGGGGGGACAGTTATTTCTATGGCTACACCTTC.

This clonotype has just a few counts. V gene TRBV12-3 or TRBV12-4 combines with J gene TRBJ2-5; D is possibly TRBD2 (6 bases). This CDR3 has 15 residues. Deletions cut 1 base from V and 1 base from J, with 10 bases between. The CDR3, as DNA: TGTGCCAGCAGTTTAGGCGCGGGGACCCAAGAGACCCAGTACTTC. Translating it yields CASSLGAGTQETQYF.

The chain uses TRBV18 and TRBJ1-1, with unresolved D. This CDR3 contains 15 residues. V shed 5 bases and J shed 6 bases, with 19 bases lying between them. Per the germline V gene, CDR1 is KGHSH and CDR2 is LQKENI. The DNA for the CDR3 is TGTGCCAGCTCAGAAGCTTGGGGAGGGAAGCCTGAAGCTTTCTTT. The encoded protein is CASSEAWGGKPEAFF.

The gene calls are TRBV28 and TRBJ2-7; 8 bases match TRBD1. This CDR3 is built from 14 residues. V dropped 8 bases and J dropped 2; count of bases not matched to a gene: 8. Germline V CDR1 and CDR2: MDHEN, SYDVKM. The CDR3 sequence: CASRWDRPPYEQYF. CDR3 nucleotides: TGTGCCAGCCGATGGGACAGGCCCCCCTACGAGCAGTACTTC.

The genes are TRBV7-2 and TRBJ1-2; a weak D match, TRBD1 (6 bases). The CDR3 is made up of 15 amino acids. Germline V gene sequence: CDR1 SGHTA, CDR2 FQGNSA. Trimming cost V 1 base and J 4 bases, with 13 bases left between them. The CDR3 sequence: CASSLVARGTYGYTF. DNA of the CDR3: TGTGCCAGCAGCTTAGTTGCCAGGGGTACCTATGGCTACACCTTC.

At least ten counts were recorded for this clonotype. This chain links TRBV15 with TRBJ2-3; possible D gene TRBD1, 6 bases. Germline assignment: CDR1 LNHNV and CDR2 YYDKDF (reference sequence). The CDR3 has 13 amino acids. V was pared by 5 bases and J by 4 bases, with 10 bases between. The CDR3 reads CATSAGDADTQYF. The CDR3 nucleotides are TGTGCCACCAGCGCAGGGGACGCAGATACGCAGTATTTT.

This clonotype came up a few times. The genes are TRBV14 and TRBJ2-7; D remains ambiguous. CDR3 length: 15 amino acids. Between the trimmed V and J ends, which lost 1 base and 2 bases, there was a span of 12 bases. Looked up from germline, CDR1 is SGHDN and CDR2 is FVKESK. This CDR3 reads CASSQAPDSTYEQYF. CDR3 DNA: TGTGCCAGCAGCCAAGCCCCCGACTCGACCTACGAGCAGTACTTC.

Comment on this clonotype: The junction does not match germline at one end; this may be a read error. The chain carries TRBV4-2 and TRBJ2-3, with D perhaps TRBD2 (6 bases). The CDR3 is 15 amino acids. Germline V gene data show CDR1 as LGHNA and CDR2 as YNFKEQ. This CDR3 is CASGQDPGGTDTQYF. DNA of the CDR3: TGTGCCAGCGGCCAAGATCCGGGGGGCACAGATACGCAGTATTTT.

This clonotype was detected a few times. This chain uses TRBV20-1 with TRBJ2-7; D gene ambiguous. The CDR3 has 12 amino acids. V was trimmed by 5 bases and J by 5 bases, leaving 13 bases between them. Looked up from germline, CDR1 is DFQATT and CDR2 is SNEGSKA (reference sequence). CDR3 in DNA: TGCAGTGCTGTATCAGGTGGCGACGAGCAGTACTTC. It encodes CSAVSGGDEQYF.

In this sample, this clonotype turned up a few times. The rearrangement joins TRBV4-1 to TRBJ2-4, with D perhaps matching TRBD1 or TRBD2 (5 bases each). Trimming cost V 6 bases and J 8 bases, with 14 bases left between them. From germline, CDR1 is MGHRA and CDR2 YSYEKL. This CDR3 region has 13 residues. Here the CDR3 DNA reads TGCGCCAGCAGTTTAGGGGCCGGGGACATTCAGTACTTC. Translated: CASSLGAGDIQYF.

This clonotype was observed a handful of times. The CDR3 DNA reads as TGCGCCAGCAGCTTGGAGGAGGCGTATGGGGGCAATGGCTACACCTTC. Its protein is CASSLEEAYGGNGYTF. The chain couples TRBV5-1 to TRBJ1-2, with a tentative D call TRBD1 (6 bases). V dropped 0 bases and J dropped 6 bases, with 18 bases sitting between them. This CDR3 has 16 residues. Germline CDR1 and CDR2: SGHRS and YFSETQ. The full variable domain, with the rest looked up from reference TRBV5-1 and TRBJ1-2, is KAGVTQTPRYLIKTRGQQVTLSCSPISGHRSVSWYQQTPGQGLQFLFEYFSETQRNKGNFPGRFSGRQFSNSRSEMNVSTLELGDSALYLCASSLEEAYGGNGYTFGSGTRLTVV.

The chain carries TRBV13 and TRBJ1-4; TRBD1 agrees at 8 bases. With V trimmed by 8 bases and J by 3 bases, 2 bases remained unmatched. CDR3 length equals 13 residues. Looked up from germline, CDR1 is PRHDT and CDR2 is FYEKMQ (reference sequence). CDR3 amino acids: CASGTGSNEKLFF. The CDR3, as DNA: TGTGCCAGCGGGACAGGATCTAATGAAAAACTGTTTTTT.

The chain joins TRBV2 to TRBJ2-5, with TRBD2 as a possible D gene (7 bases). There are 16 residues in the CDR3. Trimming cost V 4 bases and J 0 bases, with 15 bases left between them. Germline V gene sequence: CDR1 SNHLY, CDR2 FYNNEI. The DNA for the CDR3 is TGTGCCAGCAGTGGGGAGGGACATCAGTACCAAGAGACCCAGTACTTC. This encodes CASSGEGHQYQETQYF.

CDR3 sequence: CASSGRRTPYEQYF. As DNA, the CDR3 is TGCGCCAGCAGTGGGCGACGGACTCCCTACGAGCAGTACTTC. The J gene is TRBJ2-7, the V gene TRBV10-1, with D possibly matching TRBD2 (5 bases). Trimming took off 4 bases at V and 2 bases at J, with 12 bases between the two ends. The CDR3 spans 14 residues. Germline V lookup: CDR1 WNHNN, CDR2 SYGVQD (reference sequence).

A word on this clonotype: This could be a read error, since a much larger clone is one nucleotide away. This chain joins TRBV11-2 and TRBJ2-5, with D hard to call. The closer fit of TRBJ2-7 to the DNA end suggests the J call may be wrong. This CDR3 contains 11 residues. Germline CDR1 SGHAT, CDR2 FQNNGV. As DNA, the CDR3 is TGTGCCAGCAGCTTACACGACGAGCAGTACTTC. This encodes CASSLHDEQYF.

The genes are TRBV4-1 and TRBJ2-3; tentatively, D is TRBD2 (5 bases). Trimming removed 3 bases at V and 2 bases at J, with 12 bases between. Germline V lookup: CDR1 MGHRA, CDR2 YSYEKL. The CDR3 is made up of 15 amino acids. The CDR3 bases are TGCGCCAGCAGCCACAAGCGGAAGGACACAGATACGCAGTATTTT. This sequence encodes CASSHKRKDTDTQYF.

This clonotype came up a few times. The chain recombines TRBV9 with TRBJ2-7; possibly TRBD2 for D (6 bases). CDR1 SGDLS and CDR2 YYNGEE come from the germline V gene. With 1 base removed from V and 3 bases from J, the gap between germline ends came to 11 bases. The CDR3 has 14 amino acids. The CDR3 region has the DNA TGTGCCAGCAGCGTAAATGTGGGGGGCTACGAGCAGTACTTC. This gives the protein CASSVNVGGYEQYF. The full variable domain, with the rest looked up from reference TRBV9 and TRBJ2-7, is DSGVTQTPKHLITATGQRVTLRCSPRSGDLSVYWYQQSLDQGLQFLIQYYNGEERAKGNILERFSAQQFPDLHSELNLSSLELGDSALYFCASSVNVGGYEQYFGPGTRLTVT.